These 14 T cell receptor beta chains were all obtained from the same sample, sequenced in a study of CD8+ T cells in alopecia areata. Sequencing relied on a cDNA template that was reverse transcribed from extracted RNA. Only in-frame clones appear in the TCRdb table, and some are missing; sequencing was by immunoSEQ multiplex PCR. This sample has about 140,000 clones, with 54% found just once. Treatment meaning: oral pan-JAK inhibitor, 5-10 mg twice daily. The specimen comprised CD8+ T cells sorted from blood, sampled at week 4, from a patient treated with tofacitinib. These receptors were collected from a human donor with alopecia areata.

V is TRBV5-6 and J is TRBJ2-4; maybe TRBD1 (6 bases). Germline-derived CDR1 and CDR2 are SGHDT and YYEEEE. The V gene lost 4 bases and the J gene lost 3 bases, with 17 bases spanning the gap. The CDR3 extends over 16 amino acids. CDR3 sequence (DNA): TGTGCCAGCAGCGTTGGGACACTAAAGGGCAAAAACATTCAGTACTTC. It translates to CASSVGTLKGKNIQYF.

This clone came up a few times. The J gene is TRBJ2-5, the V gene TRBV5-6; D is ambiguous. Germline V gene lookup returns CDR1 SGHDT and CDR2 YYEEEE. The CDR3 extends over 12 amino acids. Between the trimmed V and J ends, which lost 0 bases and 4 bases, there was a span of 4 bases. DNA of the CDR3: TGTGCCAGCAGCTTGGAGTCAGAGACCCAGTACTTC. Its translation is CASSLESETQYF.

The rearrangement links TRBV5-6 to TRBJ1-5; D is uncertain. The CDR3 runs 13 residues. The V gene's germline CDR1 is SGHDT and CDR2 YYEEEE. Trimming cost V 1 base and J 6 bases, with 8 bases left between them. CDR3 DNA sequence: TGTGCCAGCAGCTTGTGGTCGGGTCAGCCCCAGCATTTT. Protein product: CASSLWSGQPQHF.

This chain connects TRBV6-5 to TRBJ1-5, with D possibly being TRBD1 (5 bases). Germline assignment: CDR1 MNHEY and CDR2 SVGAGI. This CDR3 has 15 amino acids. V lost 0 bases and J 5 bases, leaving 11 bases between the germline ends. The CDR3 nucleotides read TGTGCCAGCAGTTACTCGCAGGGTGGGCATCAGCCCCAGCATTTT. This translates into CASSYSQGGHQPQHF.

This clone was detected only a few times. This sequence joins TRBV6-5 and TRBJ1-6; tentatively, D is TRBD1 (5 bases). CDR3 length: 13 residues. The V and J ends lost 5 bases and 14 bases respectively, with 16 bases between them. Per germline, CDR1 MNHEY and CDR2 SVGAGI. CDR3 in amino acids: CASSVGTLVTLHF. DNA of the CDR3: TGTGCCAGCAGTGTCGGGACTCTTGTAACCCTCCACTTT.

This chain links TRBV7-8 with TRBJ2-3; D tentatively fits TRBD1 or TRBD2 (5 bases each). V lost 2 bases and J lost 0, with 9 bases in between. Germline CDR1 is SGHVS and CDR2 is FQNEAQ. The CDR3 extends over 15 amino acids. In nucleotides, the CDR3 is TGTGCCAGCAGCTTAAGGGGACCCAGCACAGATACGCAGTATTTT. It translates to CASSLRGPSTDTQYF. The full variable domain, completed using reference TRBV7-8 and TRBJ2-3, is GAGVSQSPRYKVAKRGQDVALRCDPISGHVSLFWYQQALGQGPEFLTYFQNEAQLDKSGLPSDRFFAERPEGSVSTLKIQRTQQEDSAVYLCASSLRGPSTDTQYFGPGTRLTVL.

The chain carries TRBV6-6 and TRBJ1-5; no firm D call. The germline gives CDR1 MNHNY, CDR2 SVGAGI (reference sequence). With 6 bases removed from V and 6 bases from J, the gap between germline ends came to 12 bases. The CDR3 is 13 amino acids. CDR3 sequence reads: CASSPFEGQPQHF. CDR3 bases: TGTGCCAGCAGCCCCTTTGAGGGTCAGCCCCAGCATTTT.

The chain has TRBV4-1 and TRBJ2-5; D may be TRBD1 or TRBD2 (6 bases each). CDR3 size: 16 residues. The germline CDR1 and CDR2 sequences are MGHRA and YSYEKL. The ends were cut back, 3 bases at V and 5 bases at J, with 19 bases in the middle. Here the CDR3 reads CASSHLGAGEVETQYF. The CDR3, as DNA: TGCGCCAGCAGCCACCTGGGGGCAGGGGAGGTCGAGACCCAGTACTTC.

With respect to this clone: This same CDR3 is encoded by further DNA sequences in the sample. This chain uses TRBV19 with TRBJ2-1, with D possibly called TRBD1 or TRBD2 (6 bases each). The CDR3 runs 12 residues. V shed 8 bases and J shed 4 bases, with 9 bases lying between them. Germline V gives CDR1 LNHDA, CDR2 SQIVND (reference sequence). The CDR3 coding sequence is TGTGCCAGTCGAGGGGGGTACAATGAGCAGTTCTTC. This gives the protein CASRGGYNEQFF.

The table lists this clone with a few counts. The V call is TRBV13, the J call TRBJ2-7, with 10 bases fitting TRBD1. Germline CDR1 and CDR2: PRHDT and FYEKMQ (reference sequence). The CDR3 loop spans 13 amino acids. Trimming took 5 bases from V and 3 from J; bases not matched to a gene: 1. CDR3: CASSRDRGYEQYF. CDR3 in DNA: TGTGCCAGCAGCCGGGACAGGGGCTACGAGCAGTACTTC.

V is TRBV29-1 and J is TRBJ1-2, with D perhaps TRBD1 (5 bases). V dropped 4 bases and J dropped 4 bases, with 13 bases sitting between them. There are 13 residues in the CDR3. CDR1 SQVTM and CDR2 ANQGSEA come from the germline V gene. CDR3 nucleotide sequence: TGCAGCGTTGTGGGGGGTGTCACCTATGGCTACACCTTC. This encodes CSVVGGVTYGYTF.

The J gene is TRBJ2-6, the V gene TRBV5-1; D is ambiguous. Per the germline V gene, CDR1 is SGHRS and CDR2 is YFSETQ. This CDR3 has 16 amino acids. V lost 4 bases to trimming and J lost 0 bases, with 11 bases between them. This CDR3 reads CASSHIIDSGANVLTF. The CDR3 DNA follows: TGCGCCAGCAGCCATATCATTGACTCTGGGGCCAACGTCCTGACTTTC. Using reference TRBV5-1 and TRBJ2-6 for the parts outside the CDR3, the full variable domain is KAGVTQTPRYLIKTRGQQVTLSCSPISGHRSVSWYQQTPGQGLQFLFEYFSETQRNKGNFPGRFSGRQFSNSRSEMNVSTLELGDSALYLCASSHIIDSGANVLTFGAGSRLTVL.

The CDR3 DNA reads TGCGCCAGCAGCCAGAGGGACAGGGATACCGGGGAGCTGTTTTTT. It codes for CASSQRDRDTGELFF. V is TRBV4-1 and J is TRBJ2-2; TRBD1 matches at 9 bases. The J segment lost 5 bases and the V segment lost 3 bases, leaving 4 bases of the junction unmatched. The CDR3 is made up of 15 amino acids. Germline V CDR1 and CDR2: MGHRA, YSYEKL.

J is TRBJ2-6 and V is TRBV11-2; possibly TRBD2 for D (6 bases). In germline, CDR1 is SGHAT, CDR2 FQNNGV. V lost 5 bases to trimming and J lost 2 bases, with 13 bases between them. The CDR3 runs 16 residues. CDR3 loop: CASSLGGRTGANVLTF. Written as DNA, the CDR3 is TGTGCCAGCAGCCTGGGGGGTAGGACTGGGGCCAACGTCCTGACTTTC. The whole variable domain, remainder taken from reference TRBV11-2 and TRBJ2-6, is EAGVAQSPRYKIIEKRQSVAFWCNPISGHATLYWYQQILGQGPKLLIQFQNNGVVDDSQLPKDRFSAERLKGVDSTLKIQPAKLEDSAVYLCASSLGGRTGANVLTFGAGSRLTVL.